A selection of T cell receptor beta chains follows, all from one sample in a study of CD8+ T cells in alopecia areata. The method was immunoSEQ multiplex PCR; TCRdb's version includes in-frame clones alone and lacks a portion of them. The top ten clones hold approximately 15% of a sample with approximately 66,000 clones, roughly 60% of them seen once. Sequences were derived from CD8+ T cells sorted from blood, sampled at week 0. The receptors come from a human donor with alopecia areata. Each CDR3 is given with its conserved first and last residue. Clone size is not always given. Where it is, it says once, few, many or a class for expanded clones.

>TRBJ1-5|NA|TRBV27
CASRGQGGWQPQHF
>TRBJ2-1|NA|TRBV4-1
CASSQVPNEQFF
>TRBJ1-1|once|TRBV29-1
CSVDRARGLDTEAFF
>TRBJ2-7|NA|TRBV14
CASSQPRDSPYEQYF
>TRBJ2-3|NA|TRBV7-2
CASSPAPLLAGLTDTQYF
>TRBJ2-5|NA|TRBV29-1
CSGGGIETQYF
>TRBJ2-5|few|TRBV7-9
CASSPEWTQYF
>TRBJ2-1|few|TRBV29-1
CSVESSGNNEQFF
>TRBJ2-5|NA|TRBV10-3
CAISEGQDQETQYF
>TRBJ2-7|NA|TRBV7-9
CASSLGGWEAEQYF
>TRBJ2-3|few|TRBV4-1
CASSPGMNTQYF
>TRBJ1-2|once|TRBV6-5
CASSYMAEAPGYTF
>TRBJ1-2|NA|TRBV19
CATEQANYGYTF
>TRBJ1-4|few|TRBV18
CASSHADSYNEKLFF
>TRBJ2-5|once|TRBV4-1
CASSQAWIAGSQETQYF
>TRBJ2-5|NA|TRBV5-6
CATKGSSPQETQYF
>TRBJ2-1|few|TRBV28
CASSLGNEQFF
>TRBJ2-1|NA|TRBV9
CASSVARVDEQFF
>TRBJ2-2|few|TRBV7-9
CASSQTSPNTGELFF
>TRBJ2-3|NA|TRBV29-1
CSVEGTSGASTDTQYF
>TRBJ2-3|NA|TRBV29-1
CSVERQGRLTDTQYF
>TRBJ1-5|few|TRBV7-8
CASSLQGSQPQHF
>TRBJ1-2|once|TRBV30
CAWSSLGTYGYTF